This T cell receptor (beta chain) is drawn from a study of beta chain features in type 1 diabetes. About the research overall: The patients were much like the healthy donors in age, gender and cell yields.

Regarding the study as a whole: Patients and controls would share equally any PCR tilt toward shorter templates. Within each of all four CD4+ subsets, Type 1 diabetes patients had TCRB CDR3s that were moderately but significantly shorter.

Regarding this clone: The target antigen is unknown.

TCRB transcripts that were expressed got sequenced, as all of the isolated RNA had been reverse transcribed. Sequencing of naive, central memory and regulatory T cell samples gave an average of around 3.6 million reads. The data were produced by immunoSEQ multiplex PCR, yet TCRdb's version contains in-frame clones alone and is incomplete. The table records approximately 730,000 clones, roughly 12% of them present only once. The clonotype was recovered from a man aged 18 to 29 with type 1 diabetes. Sequencing was performed on naive CD4+ T cells from blood.

The CDR3 DNA reads as TGTGCCAGCAGCGCCACAGGGAATGGCTACACCTTC. This codes for CASSATGNGYTF. The chain is built from TRBV7-9 and TRBJ1-2, with TRBD1 as a possible D gene (6 bases). Trimming removed 5 bases from V and 6 bases from J, with 10 bases in between. CDR3 length: 12 amino acids. The germline CDR1 and CDR2 sequences are SEHNR and FQNEAQ (reference sequence). Filled out from reference TRBV7-9 and TRBJ1-2, the complete variable domain reads DTGVSQNPRHKITKRGQNVTFRCDPISEHNRLYWYRQTLGQGPEFLTYFQNEAQLEKSRLLSDRFSAERPKGSFSTLEIQRTEQGDSAMYLCASSATGNGYTFGSGTRLTVV.